This entry lists 4 T cell receptor beta chains sequenced from one sample in a study of cytomegalovirus exposure and HLA in healthy donors. The PCR employed 60 Vbeta primers together with 13 Jbeta primers. Here immunoSEQ multiplex PCR was the method, and the copy in TCRdb shows in-frame clones only, minus some. Of roughly 150,000 clones in the sample, approximately 80% are singletons; the top ten hold nearly 2.5%. Material: PBMCs. Receptor source: a male donor in good health and CMV-seronegative.

The J gene is TRBJ1-5, the V gene TRBV7-2; possibly TRBD1 for D (6 bases). The ends were cut back, 3 bases at V and 8 bases at J, with 11 bases in the middle. Germline loops: CDR1 SGHTA, CDR2 FQGNSA. The CDR3 extends over 13 amino acids. CDR3 sequence: CASSFDRLEPQHF. In nucleotides, the CDR3 is TGTGCCAGCAGCTTCGACAGGCTGGAGCCCCAGCATTTT.

This rearrangement joins TRBV27 to TRBJ2-5, with TRBD1 identical over 7 bases. The trim removed 5 bases at V and 4 bases at J, leaving 7 bases unmatched. The CDR3 sequence is 14 residues long. The germline CDR1 and CDR2 sequences are MNHEY and SMNVEV (reference sequence). The DNA for the CDR3 is TGTGCCAGCAGTCCCTCCACAGGGGTAGAGACCCAGTACTTC. Translation gives CASSPSTGVETQYF.

The gene calls are TRBV6-5 and TRBJ1-6, with 7 bases fitting TRBD1. Germline CDR1 and CDR2: MNHEY and SVGAGI. This CDR3 has 14 residues. The V segment lost 6 bases and the J segment 6 bases; nucleotides outside the gene matches: 5. DNA for the CDR3: TGTGCCAGCAGGGAAGGGGGCCTTAATTCACCCCTCCACTTT. It codes for CASREGGLNSPLHF.

The chain joins TRBV7-9 to TRBJ1-1; TRBD1 might be the D (6 bases). CDR1 SEHNR and CDR2 FQNEAQ come from the germline V gene (reference sequence). V dropped 3 bases and J dropped 4 bases, with 9 bases sitting between them. CDR3 length: 13 residues. The CDR3 nucleotides read TGTGCCAGCAGCTTCACAGGGCGCACTGAAGCTTTCTTT. Translated, it gives CASSFTGRTEAFF.